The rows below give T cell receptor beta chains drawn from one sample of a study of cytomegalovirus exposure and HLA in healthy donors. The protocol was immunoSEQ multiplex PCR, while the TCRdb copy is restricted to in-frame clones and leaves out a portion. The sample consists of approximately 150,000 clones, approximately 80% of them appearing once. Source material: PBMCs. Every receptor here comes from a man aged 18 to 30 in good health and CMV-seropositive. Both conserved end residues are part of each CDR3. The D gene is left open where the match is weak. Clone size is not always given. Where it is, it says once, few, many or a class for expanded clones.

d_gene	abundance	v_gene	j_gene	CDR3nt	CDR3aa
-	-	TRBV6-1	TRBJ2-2	TGTGCCAGCAGTGCCTGGGTAATCGGGGGAGACACCGGGGAGCTGTTTTTT	CASSAWVIGGDTGELFF
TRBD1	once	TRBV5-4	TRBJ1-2	TGTGCCAGCAGCGAGGGACAGGGATCGAACTATGGCTACACCTTC	CASSEGQGSNYGYTF
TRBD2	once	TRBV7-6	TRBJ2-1	TGTGCCAGCAGCTTTGGGACTAGCAGGGCCCATGAGCAGTTCTTC	CASSFGTSRAHEQFF
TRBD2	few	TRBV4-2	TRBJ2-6	TGTGCCACGCAGGCGGGAGTTTCTTCTGGGGCCAACGTCCTGACTTTC	CATQAGVSSGANVLTF
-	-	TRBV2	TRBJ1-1	TGTGCCAGCAGTTTCATGCAGGGAGGGGATAGCGCTGAAGCTTTCTTT	CASSFMQGGDSAEAFF
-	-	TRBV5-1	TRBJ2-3	TGCGCCAGCAGCCCCGGACTTTCCGCGGGCACAGATACGCAGTATTTT	CASSPGLSAGTDTQYF
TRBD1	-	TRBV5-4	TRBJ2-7	TGTGCCAGCAGCTCGTACAGGGGCGAGATAACCCCCTACGAGCAGTACTTC	CASSSYRGEITPYEQYF
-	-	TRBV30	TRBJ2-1	TGTGCCTGGAGTGGGTCGGGATACAATGAGCAGTTCTTC	CAWSGSGYNEQFF
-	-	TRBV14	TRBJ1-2	TGTGCCAGCAGCCGTAGCGCAGCTAACTATGGCTACACCTTC	CASSRSAANYGYTF
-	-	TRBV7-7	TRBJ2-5	TGTGCCAGCAGCGGGGATAGCGGCCAAGAGACCCAGTACTTC	CASSGDSGQETQYF
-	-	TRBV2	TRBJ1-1	TGTGCCAGCAGCTCCCTTGGACAGAAGAACACTGAAGCTTTCTTT	CASSSLGQKNTEAFF
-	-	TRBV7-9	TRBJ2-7	TGTTCCAGCAGACTGACAGAACCCTACGAGCAGTACTTC	CSSRLTEPYEQYF
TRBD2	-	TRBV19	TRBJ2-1	TGTGCCAGTAGTCCAGGACTAGATTGGGGGGAGTGGCAGTTCTTC	CASSPGLDWGEWQFF
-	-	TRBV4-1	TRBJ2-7	TGCGCCAGCAGCCAAGTTAGTCTCGGGATGGAGTCCTACGAGCAGTACTTC	CASSQVSLGMESYEQYF
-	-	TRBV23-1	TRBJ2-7	TGCGCCAACAGTCAGGCCGGCAGACAGAGGCTATACGAGCAGTACTTC	CANSQAGRQRLYEQYF
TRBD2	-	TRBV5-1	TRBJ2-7	TGCGCCAGCAGCCCTACTAGCGCATCCTACGAGCAGTACTTC	CASSPTSASYEQYF
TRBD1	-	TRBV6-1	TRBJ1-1	TGTGCCAGCAGTGACATCCTGATCTTGACAGGGGGCACTGAAGCTTTCTTT	CASSDILILTGGTEAFF
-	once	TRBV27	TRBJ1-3	TGTGCCAGCAGTTTATTCGTCCCGATGACAGCTGGAAACACCATATATTTT	CASSLFVPMTAGNTIYF
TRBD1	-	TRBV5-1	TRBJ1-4	TGCGCCAGCAGCGCTTCCCGGGACAGGGCTGAAAAACTGTTTTTT	CASSASRDRAEKLFF
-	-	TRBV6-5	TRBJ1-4	TGTGCCAGCAGTTACTCCTCCGGGACTGGTGAAAAACTGTTTTTT	CASSYSSGTGEKLFF
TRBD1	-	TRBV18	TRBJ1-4	TGTGCCAGCTCCAGGGGGCCGGAGACGGATGAAAAACTGTTTTTT	CASSRGPETDEKLFF
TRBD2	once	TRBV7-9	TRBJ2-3	TGTGCCAGCAGCTCGGGACTAGCGGGAAACACAGATACGCAGTATTTT	CASSSGLAGNTDTQYF